A single sample is the source of the 7 T cell receptor beta chains below, sequenced in a study of spatial heterogeneity in lung cancer. Study-wide results and caveats: Intratumoral expanded alpha and beta TCR counts were found to track tumor mutation counts.

TCRdb recomputed calls from the 5' RACE reads with MiXCR, one row per CDR3 protein. The sample yields some 8,700 distinct CDR3 sequences, under 15% seen once. Noted time point: sample taken at primary tumor resection. These receptors are not linked to any known antigen. Sequencing was performed on lung tumor tissue, taken at surgery. Receptor source: a male donor with early-stage non-small cell lung cancer.

By proportion, this clonotype is medium-sized (0.01 to 0.1%). Because the library targeted alpha chains, this beta chain is an off-target read whose size means little. The genes are TRBV6-5 and TRBJ2-1, with a weak D call TRBD1 (6 bases). The V end was cut by 8 bases, the J end by 0 bases, with 11 bases between. From germline, CDR1 is MNHEY and CDR2 SVGAGI. This CDR3 region has 14 residues. The CDR3 spells CASAGTSSYNEQFF. As DNA, the CDR3 is TGTGCCAGCGCCGGGACAAGCTCCTACAATGAGCAGTTCTTC.

A few counts support this clonotype. In a library made to pick up alpha chains, this beta chain is a stray read with a size that means little. This chain connects TRBV4-1 to TRBJ1-4; TRBD1 matches 9 bases. The CDR3 has 16 residues. The V segment lost 6 bases and the J segment 1 base; nucleotides outside the gene matches: 6. The V gene's germline CDR1 is MGHRA and CDR2 YSYEKL. The CDR3 protein is CASSFTGGRTNEKLFF. The CDR3 DNA sequence: TGCGCCAGCAGTTTTACAGGGGGCAGAACTAATGAAAAACTGTTTTTT.

This clonotype has at least ten counts. This beta chain is a stray read from a library made for alpha chains; its abundance is not meaningful. This rearrangement joins TRBV13 to TRBJ1-1; 7 nucleotides line up with TRBD1. The CDR3 covers 14 residues. V shed 6 bases and J 5 bases; nucleotides not matched to a gene: 9. CDR1 is PRHDT, CDR2 FYEKMQ, per germline (reference sequence). CDR3 in amino acids: CASSHRSRGTEAFF. In DNA form, the CDR3 reads TGTGCCAGCAGTCATCGGTCCAGGGGGACTGAAGCTTTCTTT.

Ten or more counts support this clonotype. This beta chain is an unintended read in a library built for alpha chains; its size means little. The J gene is TRBJ2-1, the V gene TRBV7-8, with D hard to call. The CDR3 extends over 16 amino acids. Germline CDR1 and CDR2: SGHVS and FQNEAQ. V lost 5 bases to trimming and J lost 4 bases, with 18 bases between them. The CDR3 sequence is CASSLNLPLVYNEQFF. In DNA, the CDR3 is TGTGCCAGCAGCCTTAATCTCCCTTTGGTATACAATGAGCAGTTCTTC.

Remarks on this clonotype: A read error may explain this, as a much larger clone is one base away. For a library built for alpha chains, this beta chain is a stray read; little rests on its size. This rearrangement joins TRBV5-1 to TRBJ2-3; D gene uncertain. CDR1 SGHRS and CDR2 YFSETQ come from the germline V gene. The CDR3 totals 13 residues. CDR3 DNA: TGCGCCAGCAGCTTGGGGAGCACAGATATGCAGTATTTT. Its translation is CASSLGSTDMQYF. The full variable domain, with the rest looked up from reference TRBV5-1 and TRBJ2-3, is KAGVTQTPRYLIKTRGQQVTLSCSPISGHRSVSWYQQTPGQGLQFLFEYFSETQRNKGNFPGRFSGRQFSNSRSEMNVSTLELGDSALYLCASSLGSTDMQYFGPGTRLTVL.

The table lists this clonotype with many counts. Since the library was made to target alpha chains, this beta chain is a stray read and its abundance is not meaningful. The chain uses TRBV15 and TRBJ2-3; D unclear. V dropped 1 base and J dropped 6 bases, with 5 bases sitting between them. Germline V CDR1 and CDR2: LNHNV, YYDKDF (reference sequence). The CDR3 is made up of 12 amino acids. CDR3 nucleotides: TGTGCCACCAGCAGAGCAGTGGATACGCAGTATTTT. Protein: CATSRAVDTQYF.

This clonotype was recorded a few times. Because this beta chain is a stray read in a library intended to capture alpha chains, its abundance should not be given much weight. V is TRBV7-9 and J is TRBJ2-7, with D possibly matching TRBD1 (6 bases). V was clipped by 2 bases and J by 3 bases, with 20 bases between them. CDR1 is SEHNR and CDR2 is FQNEAQ in the germline V gene (reference sequence). The length of the CDR3 is 17 residues. CDR3 in DNA: TGTGCCAGCAGCTTATTGCCCGAACAGGGACCGAACTACGAGCAGTACTTC. Residues: CASSLLPEQGPNYEQYF.